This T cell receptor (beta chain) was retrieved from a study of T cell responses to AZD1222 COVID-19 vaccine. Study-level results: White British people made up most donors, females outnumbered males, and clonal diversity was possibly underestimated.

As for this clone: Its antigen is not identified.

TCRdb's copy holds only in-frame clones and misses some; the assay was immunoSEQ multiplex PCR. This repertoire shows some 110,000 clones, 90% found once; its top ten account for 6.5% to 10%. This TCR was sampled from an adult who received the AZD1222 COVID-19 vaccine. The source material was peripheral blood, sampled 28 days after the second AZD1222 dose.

The CDR3 here is CASSQERGGGSYNEQFF. CDR3 DNA: TGTGCCAGCAGCCAAGAGAGGGGCGGGGGCTCCTACAATGAGCAGTTCTTC. The gene calls are TRBV14 and TRBJ2-1; 7 nucleotides line up with TRBD2. Germline assignment: CDR1 SGHDN and CDR2 FVKESK. V dropped 0 bases and J dropped 0; count of bases not matched to a gene: 5. The CDR3 consists of 17 residues.